This passage covers 26 T cell receptor beta chains from one sample sequenced in a study of blood T cell repertoires in COVID-19. Generated by immunoSEQ multiplex PCR, the TCRdb table keeps only in-frame clones and is missing some. Of 200,000 to 250,000 clones in the sample, approximately 80% are singletons; the top ten hold less than 20%. Material for sequencing was peripheral blood. The receptors come from a man in his thirties or forties with active or convalescent COVID-19.

CDR3 in amino acids: CASSEWGQEGGYTF. DNA for the CDR3: TGTGCCAGCAGTGAATGGGGACAGGAGGGTGGCTACACCTTC. This chain connects TRBV25-1 to TRBJ1-2; TRBD1 matches at 8 bases. V was clipped by 1 base and J by 7 bases; unmatched bases: 5. CDR1 and CDR2 from the germline V gene are MGHDK and SYGVNS. This CDR3 has 14 amino acids.

A single count supports this clone. The chain links TRBV2 to TRBJ2-3, with D possibly TRBD1 on 6 matching bases. Trimming left V 4 bases short and J 2 bases short, with 13 bases between. The CDR3 length is 15 residues. In germline, CDR1 is SNHLY, CDR2 FYNNEI. Here the CDR3 reads CASSAPWGLTDTQYF. CDR3 sequence (DNA): TGTGCCAGCAGTGCCCCTTGGGGGCTCACAGATACGCAGTATTTT.

The chain employs TRBV19 and TRBJ1-2, with D possibly being TRBD1 (5 bases). Germline lookup yields CDR1 LNHDA and CDR2 SQIVND (reference sequence). The CDR3 runs 14 residues. Trimming took 8 bases from V and 0 from J, leaving 13 bases between them. The CDR3 here is CASGSRATNYGYTF. For the CDR3, the DNA is TGTGCCAGTGGCTCCAGGGCCACTAACTATGGCTACACCTTC.

The chain links TRBV5-1 to TRBJ1-1, with 11 bases that match TRBD1. From germline, CDR1 is SGHRS and CDR2 YFSETQ. CDR3 length equals 15 residues. With 4 bases clipped from V and 4 bases from J, the junction kept 6 bases outside the gene matches. The CDR3 spells CASSGGQGVGTEAFF. CDR3 nucleotide sequence: TGCGCCAGCAGCGGGGGACAGGGGGTCGGCACTGAAGCTTTCTTT.

This chain connects TRBV18 to TRBJ1-1, with 9 nucleotides matching TRBD1. Germline CDR1 KGHSH, CDR2 LQKENI. CDR3 length: 17 amino acids. V was pared by 0 bases and J by 5 bases, with 10 bases of the junction left unmatched. The CDR3 protein is CASSPPTGRQGGTEAFF. In DNA, the CDR3 is TGTGCCAGCTCACCACCGACGGGCAGACAGGGGGGGACTGAAGCTTTCTTT. The entire variable domain, with the rest obtained from reference TRBV18 and TRBJ1-1, is as follows: NAGVMQNPRHLVRRRGQEARLRCSPMKGHSHVYWYRQLPEEGLKFMVYLQKENIIDESGMPKERFSAEFPKEGPSILRIQQVVRGDSAAYFCASSPPTGRQGGTEAFFGQGTRLTVV.

V is TRBV29-1 and J is TRBJ1-2, with TRBD1 matching over 11 bases. Germline V gives CDR1 SQVTM, CDR2 ANQGSEA. V was clipped by 4 bases and J by 5 bases; unmatched bases: 3. The CDR3 consists of 13 residues. CDR3 sequence (DNA): TGCAGCGTTGGGACAGGGGGCAGGTATGGCTACACCTTC. Translated: CSVGTGGRYGYTF.

This rearrangement joins TRBV11-2 to TRBJ2-7; a possible D gene is TRBD2 (5 bases). V lost 4 bases, J lost 3 bases, and 16 bases lay in between. In germline, CDR1 is SGHAT, CDR2 FQNNGV. The CDR3 has 15 amino acids. The chain's CDR3 is CASSSPRGRVYEQYF. In DNA, the CDR3 is TGTGCCAGCAGCTCCCCGAGAGGGAGAGTCTACGAGCAGTACTTC.

The gene calls are TRBV2 and TRBJ1-1, with 10 bases fitting TRBD1. The germline V gene has CDR1 SNHLY and CDR2 FYNNEI. J gave up 5 bases and V 6 bases, and 6 bases lay outside the gene matches. The CDR3 runs to 14 residues. The CDR3 loop reads CASRRQGAGTEAFF. In DNA form, the CDR3 reads TGTGCCAGCAGGCGACAGGGGGCGGGTACTGAAGCTTTCTTT. The complete variable domain, with remaining parts taken from reference TRBV2 and TRBJ1-1, reads EPEVTQTPSHQVTQMGQEVILRCVPISNHLYFYWYRQILGQKVEFLVSFYNNEISEKSEIFDDQFSVERPDGSNFTLKIRSTKLEDSAMYFCASRRQGAGTEAFFGQGTRLTVV.

The chain employs TRBV24-1 and TRBJ2-1, with TRBD2 matching 11 bases. In germline, CDR1 is KGHDR, CDR2 SFDVKD. The CDR3 runs to 16 residues. Losses at the gene ends were 2 bases for V and 3 bases for J; bases not matched to a gene: 2. The CDR3 here is CATSDSGTSGYNEQFF. The CDR3 coding sequence is TGTGCCACCAGTGATTCCGGGACTAGCGGCTACAATGAGCAGTTCTTC.

The chain couples TRBV4-2 to TRBJ2-1; D might be TRBD2 (7 bases). The germline V gene encodes CDR1 LGHNA and CDR2 YNFKEQ. The CDR3 spans 14 residues. Deletions cut 1 base from V and 9 bases from J, with 13 bases between. This chain's CDR3 is CASSQGGGLGEQFF. Written as DNA, the CDR3 is TGTGCCAGCAGCCAAGGGGGGGGCCTAGGTGAGCAGTTCTTC.

The chain couples TRBV30 to TRBJ1-5; D gene ambiguous. The CDR3 length is 13 residues. Trimming removed 3 bases from V and 0 bases from J, with 6 bases in between. Germline CDR1 and CDR2: GTSNPN and SVGIG (reference sequence). CDR3 protein: CAWSEISNQPQHF. The CDR3 DNA reads TGTGCCTGGAGCGAGATTAGCAATCAGCCCCAGCATTTT.

The J gene is TRBJ2-1, the V gene TRBV21-1; no DNA check was done on the table's D call, TRBD2. TRBV21-1 is shown as a pseudogene. The CDR3 totals 17 residues. The CDR3 DNA reads TGTGCCAGCAGCCGGGGGACTAGCGGGATTTCCTACAATGAGCAGTTCTTC. Its translation: CASSRGTSGISYNEQFF.

This sequence joins TRBV28 and TRBJ2-7; TRBD2 agrees at 9 bases. Trimming removed 11 bases from V and 4 bases from J; junction bases left unmatched: 15. Looked up from germline, CDR1 is MDHEN and CDR2 is SYDVKM. CDR3 size: 15 residues. The DNA of the CDR3 is TGTGCCGGAGCACCGGGTGGCGGGAGGGATTACGAGCAGTACTTC. Encoded protein: CAGAPGGGRDYEQYF.

This rearrangement joins TRBV4-3 to TRBJ2-3; a possible D gene is TRBD2 (5 bases). V gave up 3 bases and J gave up 2 bases, with 9 bases separating them. The CDR3 spans 14 residues. The V gene's germline CDR1 is LGHNA and CDR2 YSLEER. The CDR3 DNA reads as TGCGCCAGCAGCCAGGACTCGAACACAGATACGCAGTATTTT. It encodes CASSQDSNTDTQYF.

V gene TRBV5-1 combines with J gene TRBJ2-1, with D possibly TRBD2 on 6 matching bases. Germline CDR1 and CDR2: SGHRS and YFSETQ. Trimming pared 3 bases from V and 7 bases from J, leaving 14 bases between. The CDR3 contains 14 residues. The CDR3 spells CASSSGRTINEQFF. The CDR3, as DNA: TGCGCCAGCAGCTCGGGACGGACTATTAATGAGCAGTTCTTC.

The chain has TRBV7-2 and TRBJ2-7; TRBD2 aligns across 9 bases. Germline V gives CDR1 SGHTA, CDR2 FQGNSA. The CDR3 has 16 amino acids. Trimming took 0 bases from V and 1 from J; bases not matched to a gene: 4. This chain's CDR3 is CASSLARGGASYEQYF. The CDR3 bases are TGTGCCAGCAGCTTAGCGCGGGGGGGCGCGTCCTACGAGCAGTACTTC.

The rearrangement links TRBV18 to TRBJ2-7, with a tentative D call TRBD2 (7 bases). The V and J ends lost 3 bases and 5 bases respectively, with 14 bases between them. CDR3 length equals 14 residues. The germline V gene encodes CDR1 KGHSH and CDR2 LQKENI. DNA of the CDR3: TGTGCCAGCTCACCGGGCCTAGGGGGGGACGAGCAGTACTTC. Residues: CASSPGLGGDEQYF.

This clone was observed once. The CDR3 nucleotides read TGTGCCAGCAGTTTATGGGGGGGTGGCTACACCTTC. Its translation is CASSLWGGGYTF. The rearrangement links TRBV28 to TRBJ1-2; a weak D match, TRBD1 (5 bases). V lost 0 bases and J lost 7, with 6 bases in between. Germline CDR1 MDHEN, CDR2 SYDVKM. This CDR3 is built from 12 residues.

The CDR3 reads CASSLRASGGEGGEQFF. The DNA for the CDR3 is TGTGCCAGCAGCTTACGGGCTAGCGGGGGGGAAGGGGGCGAGCAGTTCTTC. This chain joins TRBV7-8 and TRBJ2-1; 12 nucleotides match TRBD2. The CDR3 consists of 17 residues. Trimming at V came to 2 bases and at J to 10 bases, leaving 12 bases not matched to a gene. The germline CDR1 and CDR2 sequences are SGHVS and FQNEAQ.

The rearrangement links TRBV14 to TRBJ2-7; D unresolved. In germline, CDR1 is SGHDN, CDR2 FVKESK. The CDR3 contains 11 residues. Trimming left V 4 bases short and J 4 bases short, with 5 bases between. The CDR3 coding sequence is TGTGCCAGCAGCCTCAATTACGAGCAGTACTTC. It codes for CASSLNYEQYF.

This chain links TRBV5-6 with TRBJ2-7, with D tentatively TRBD2 (6 bases). CDR3 length: 15 residues. Trimming took 0 bases from V and 2 from J, leaving 12 bases between them. Germline V CDR1 and CDR2: SGHDT, YYEEEE. The CDR3 sequence: CASSLGLAFTYEQYF. In nucleotides, the CDR3 is TGTGCCAGCAGCTTGGGCCTAGCGTTTACCTACGAGCAGTACTTC.

The chain uses TRBV5-1 and TRBJ2-5; TRBD1 might be the D (6 bases). The germline V gene has CDR1 SGHRS and CDR2 YFSETQ. This CDR3 spans 13 amino acids. The V end was cut by 4 bases, the J end by 1 base, with 8 bases between. The CDR3 protein is CASSVGGQETQYF. CDR3 sequence (DNA): TGCGCCAGCAGCGTAGGGGGCCAAGAGACCCAGTACTTC.

The V call is TRBV15, the J call TRBJ2-7; TRBD1 matches 9 bases. CDR1 is LNHNV, CDR2 YYDKDF, per germline (reference sequence). The CDR3 is made up of 13 amino acids. J gave up 6 bases and V 9 bases, and 9 bases lay outside the gene matches. The CDR3 bases are TGTGCCACGACCAACAGGGGGCCAGGCGAGCAGTACTTC. This encodes CATTNRGPGEQYF.

This rearrangement joins TRBV4-1 to TRBJ2-5; D perhaps matches TRBD1 (5 bases). V lost 8 bases and J 1 base, leaving 11 bases between the germline ends. This CDR3 has 13 amino acids. Looked up from germline, CDR1 is MGHRA and CDR2 is YSYEKL. The CDR3 sequence is CASRKGFQETQYF. The CDR3 DNA reads TGCGCCAGCCGCAAGGGGTTCCAAGAGACCCAGTACTTC.

This clone showed up just once. This sequence joins TRBV6-5 and TRBJ2-1; tentative D call: TRBD2 (6 bases). Germline V CDR1 and CDR2: MNHEY, SVGAGI. The V and J ends lost 6 bases and 4 bases respectively, with 7 bases between them. The CDR3 has 12 amino acids. The CDR3 DNA sequence: TGTGCCAGCAGGGGGGGTTACAATGAGCAGTTCTTC. This encodes CASRGGYNEQFF.

The gene calls are TRBV9 and TRBJ2-6, with D unresolved. V lost 3 bases to trimming and J lost 2 bases, with 12 bases between them. The CDR3 has 16 residues. Germline assignment: CDR1 SGDLS and CDR2 YYNGEE. Here the CDR3 DNA reads TGTGCCAGCAGCGCCAAGGTAGCAACTGGGGCCAACGTCCTGACTTTC. Protein sequence: CASSAKVATGANVLTF.